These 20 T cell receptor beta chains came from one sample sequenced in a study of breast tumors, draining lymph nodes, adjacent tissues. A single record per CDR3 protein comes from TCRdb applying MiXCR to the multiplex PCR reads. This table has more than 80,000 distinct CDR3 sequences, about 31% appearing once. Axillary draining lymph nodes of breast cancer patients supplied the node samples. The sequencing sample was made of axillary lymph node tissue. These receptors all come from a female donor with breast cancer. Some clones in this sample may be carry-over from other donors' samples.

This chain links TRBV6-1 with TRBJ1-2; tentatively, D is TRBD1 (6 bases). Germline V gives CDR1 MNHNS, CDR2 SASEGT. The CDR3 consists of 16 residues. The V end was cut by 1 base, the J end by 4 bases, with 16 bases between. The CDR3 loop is CASSEDTGYRAYGYTF. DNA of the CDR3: TGTGCCAGCAGTGAAGATACAGGGTACCGCGCCTATGGCTACACCTTC.

CDR3 in amino acids: CSARDSGDRAETQYF. CDR3 DNA: TGCAGTGCTAGAGATAGTGGGGACAGGGCTGAGACCCAGTACTTC. The chain links TRBV20-1 to TRBJ2-5; TRBD1 matches 9 bases. This CDR3 has 15 residues. The V segment lost 0 bases and the J segment 5 bases; nucleotides outside the gene matches: 7. Per germline, CDR1 DFQATT and CDR2 SNEGSKA (reference sequence).

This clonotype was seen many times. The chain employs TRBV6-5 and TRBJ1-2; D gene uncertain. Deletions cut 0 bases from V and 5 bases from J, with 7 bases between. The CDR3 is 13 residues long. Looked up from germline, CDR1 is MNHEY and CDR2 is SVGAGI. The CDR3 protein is CASSYSPGYGYTF. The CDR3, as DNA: TGTGCCAGCAGTTACTCGCCTGGGTATGGCTACACCTTC.

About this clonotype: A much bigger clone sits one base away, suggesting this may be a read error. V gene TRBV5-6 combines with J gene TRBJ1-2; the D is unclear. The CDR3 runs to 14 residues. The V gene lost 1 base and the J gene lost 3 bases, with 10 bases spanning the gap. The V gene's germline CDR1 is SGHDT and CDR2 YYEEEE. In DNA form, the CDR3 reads TGTGCCAGCAGCTTGTCCCAGGCATACTATGGCTACACCTTC. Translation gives CASSLSQAYYGYTF. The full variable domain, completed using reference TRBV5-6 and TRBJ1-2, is DAGVTQSPTHLIKTRGQQVTLRCSPKSGHDTVSWYQQALGQGPQFIFQYYEEEERQRGNFPDRFSGHQFPNYSSELNVNALLLGDSALYLCASSLSQAYYGYTFGSGTRLTVV.

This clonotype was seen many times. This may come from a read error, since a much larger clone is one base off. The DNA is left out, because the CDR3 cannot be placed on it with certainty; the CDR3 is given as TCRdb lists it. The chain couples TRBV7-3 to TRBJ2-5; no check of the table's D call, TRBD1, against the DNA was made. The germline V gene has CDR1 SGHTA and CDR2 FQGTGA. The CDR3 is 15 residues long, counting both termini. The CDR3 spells CASSFGAGAGETQHF.

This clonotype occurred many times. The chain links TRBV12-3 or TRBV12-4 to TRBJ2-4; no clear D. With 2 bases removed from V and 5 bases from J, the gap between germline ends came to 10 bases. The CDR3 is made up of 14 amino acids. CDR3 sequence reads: CASSLWAVENIQYF. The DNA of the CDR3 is TGTGCCAGCAGTTTATGGGCAGTGGAAAACATTCAGTACTTC.

CDR3 loop: CSARVDAQTLHF. Here the CDR3 DNA reads TGCAGTGCTAGAGTAGACGCTCAAACCCTCCACTTT. The rearrangement uses TRBV20-1 and TRBJ1-6; D is ambiguous. Trimming shortened V by 1 base and J by 14 bases, and 12 bases separated the two germline ends. CDR1 DFQATT and CDR2 SNEGSKA come from the germline V gene (reference sequence). The CDR3 has 12 amino acids.

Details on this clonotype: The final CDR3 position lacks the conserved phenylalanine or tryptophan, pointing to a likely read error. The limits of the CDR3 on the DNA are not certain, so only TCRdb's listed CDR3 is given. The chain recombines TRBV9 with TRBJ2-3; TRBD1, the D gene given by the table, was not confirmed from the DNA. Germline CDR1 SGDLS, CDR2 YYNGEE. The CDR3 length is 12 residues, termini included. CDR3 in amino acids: CASSSGQEPSNY.

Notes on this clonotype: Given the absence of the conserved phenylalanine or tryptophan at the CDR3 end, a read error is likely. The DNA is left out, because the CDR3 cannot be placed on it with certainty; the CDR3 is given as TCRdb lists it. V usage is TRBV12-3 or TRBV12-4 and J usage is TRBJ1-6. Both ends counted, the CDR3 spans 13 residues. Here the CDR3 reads CASSLNYNSPPHS.

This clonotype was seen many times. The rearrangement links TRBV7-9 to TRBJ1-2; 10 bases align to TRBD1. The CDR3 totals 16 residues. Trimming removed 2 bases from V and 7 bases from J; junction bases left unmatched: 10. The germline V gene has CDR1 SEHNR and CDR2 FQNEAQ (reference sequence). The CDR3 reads CASSLWPPDRGLGYTF. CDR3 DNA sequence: TGTGCCAGCAGCTTATGGCCGCCCGACAGGGGGCTTGGCTACACCTTC.

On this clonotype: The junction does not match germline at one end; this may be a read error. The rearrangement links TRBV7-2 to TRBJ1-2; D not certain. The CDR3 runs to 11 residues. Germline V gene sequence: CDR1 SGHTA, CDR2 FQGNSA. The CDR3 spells CASGLDYGYTF. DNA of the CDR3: TGCGCCAGCGGCTTAGACTATGGCTACACCTTC.

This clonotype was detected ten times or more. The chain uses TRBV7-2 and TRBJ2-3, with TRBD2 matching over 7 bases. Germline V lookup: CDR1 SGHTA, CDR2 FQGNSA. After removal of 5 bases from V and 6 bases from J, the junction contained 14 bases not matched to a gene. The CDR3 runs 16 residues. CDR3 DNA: TGTGCCAGCAGCGTGGCTAGCGGCACTTTGGAGGATACGCAGTATTTT. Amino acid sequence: CASSVASGTLEDTQYF.

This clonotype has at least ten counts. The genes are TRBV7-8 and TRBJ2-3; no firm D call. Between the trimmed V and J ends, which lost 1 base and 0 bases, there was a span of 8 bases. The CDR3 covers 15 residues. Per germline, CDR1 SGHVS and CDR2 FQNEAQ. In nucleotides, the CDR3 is TGTGCCAGCAGCTTAGATGGTCATAGCACAGATACGCAGTATTTT. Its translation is CASSLDGHSTDTQYF. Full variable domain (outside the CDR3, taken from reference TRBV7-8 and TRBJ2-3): GAGVSQSPRYKVAKRGQDVALRCDPISGHVSLFWYQQALGQGPEFLTYFQNEAQLDKSGLPSDRFFAERPEGSVSTLKIQRTQQEDSAVYLCASSLDGHSTDTQYFGPGTRLTVL.

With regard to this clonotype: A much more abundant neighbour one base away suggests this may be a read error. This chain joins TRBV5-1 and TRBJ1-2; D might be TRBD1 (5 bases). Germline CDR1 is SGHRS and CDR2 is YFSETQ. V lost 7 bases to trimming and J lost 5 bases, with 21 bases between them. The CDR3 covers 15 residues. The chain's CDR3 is CASARGYGFGYGYTF. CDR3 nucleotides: TGCGCCAGCGCCCGGGGGTACGGGTTTGGGTATGGCTACACCTTC.

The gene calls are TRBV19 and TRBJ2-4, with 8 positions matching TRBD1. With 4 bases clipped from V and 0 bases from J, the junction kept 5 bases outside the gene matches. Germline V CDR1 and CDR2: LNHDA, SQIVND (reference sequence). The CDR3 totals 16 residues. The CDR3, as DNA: TGTGCCAGTAGTAGCCCGGGACAGGTAGCCAAAAACATTCAGTACTTC. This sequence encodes CASSSPGQVAKNIQYF. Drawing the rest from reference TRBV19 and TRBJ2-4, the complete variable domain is DGGITQSPKYLFRKEGQNVTLSCEQNLNHDAMYWYRQDPGQGLRLIYYSQIVNDFQKGDIAEGYSVSREKKESFPLTVTSAQKNPTAFYLCASSSPGQVAKNIQYFGAGTRLSVL.

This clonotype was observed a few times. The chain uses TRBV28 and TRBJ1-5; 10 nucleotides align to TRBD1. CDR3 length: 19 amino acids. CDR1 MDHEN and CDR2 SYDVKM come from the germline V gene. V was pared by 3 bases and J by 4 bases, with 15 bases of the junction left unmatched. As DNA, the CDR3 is TGTGCCAGCAGTTTCTACACTACCGGGACAGGGGTTTGGAATCAGCCCCAGCATTTT. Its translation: CASSFYTTGTGVWNQPQHF. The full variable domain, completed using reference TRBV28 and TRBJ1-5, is DVKVTQSSRYLVKRTGEKVFLECVQDMDHENMFWYRQDPGLGLRLIYFSYDVKMKEKGDIPEGYSVSREKKERFSLILESASTNQTSMYLCASSFYTTGTGVWNQPQHFGDGTRLSIL.

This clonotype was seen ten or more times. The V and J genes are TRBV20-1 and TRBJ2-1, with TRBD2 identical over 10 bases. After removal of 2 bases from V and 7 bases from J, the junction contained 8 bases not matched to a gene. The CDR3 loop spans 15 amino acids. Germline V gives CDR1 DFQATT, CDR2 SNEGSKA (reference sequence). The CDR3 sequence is CSARSSGGVGNEQFF. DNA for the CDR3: TGCAGTGCTAGATCCAGCGGGGGGGTGGGGAATGAGCAGTTCTTC.

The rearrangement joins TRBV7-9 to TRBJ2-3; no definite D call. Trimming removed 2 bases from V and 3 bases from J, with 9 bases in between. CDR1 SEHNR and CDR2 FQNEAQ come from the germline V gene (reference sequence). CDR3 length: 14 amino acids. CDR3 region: CASSLNPGTDTQYF. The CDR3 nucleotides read TGTGCCAGCAGCTTAAACCCAGGAACAGATACGCAGTATTTT.

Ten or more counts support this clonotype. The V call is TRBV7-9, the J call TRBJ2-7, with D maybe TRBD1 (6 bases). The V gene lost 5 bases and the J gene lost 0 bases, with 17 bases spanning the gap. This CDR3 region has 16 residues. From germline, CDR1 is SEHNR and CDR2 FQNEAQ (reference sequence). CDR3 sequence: CASSPTGPEPSYEQYF. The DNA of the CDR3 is TGTGCCAGCAGCCCTACAGGGCCCGAACCCTCCTACGAGCAGTACTTC.

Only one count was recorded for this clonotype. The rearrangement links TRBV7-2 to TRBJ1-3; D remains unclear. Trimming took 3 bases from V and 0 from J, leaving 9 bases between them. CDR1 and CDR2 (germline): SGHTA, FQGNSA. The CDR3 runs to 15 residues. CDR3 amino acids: CASSFGGYSGNTIYF. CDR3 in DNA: TGTGCCAGCAGCTTCGGCGGCTACTCTGGAAACACCATATATTTT.